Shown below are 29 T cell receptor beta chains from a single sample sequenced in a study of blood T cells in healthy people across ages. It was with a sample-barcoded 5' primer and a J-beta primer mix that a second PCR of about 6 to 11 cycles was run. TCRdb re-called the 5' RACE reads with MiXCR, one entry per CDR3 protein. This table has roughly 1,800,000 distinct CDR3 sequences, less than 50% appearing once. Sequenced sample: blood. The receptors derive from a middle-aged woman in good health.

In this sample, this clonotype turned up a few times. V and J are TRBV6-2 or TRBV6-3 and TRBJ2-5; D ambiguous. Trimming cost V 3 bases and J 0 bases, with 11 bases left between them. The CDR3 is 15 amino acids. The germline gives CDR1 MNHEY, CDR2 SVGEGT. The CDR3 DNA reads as TGTGCCAGCAGTTATGCAGACCGGTACCAAGAGACCCAGTACTTC. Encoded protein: CASSYADRYQETQYF.

Here the CDR3 DNA reads TGTGCCACCAGCAGGATCGGACTGGGGGAGACCCAGTACTTC. The encoded protein is CATSRIGLGETQYF. The chain carries TRBV15 and TRBJ2-5; weak D call: TRBD2 (5 bases). CDR3 length equals 14 residues. V dropped 3 bases and J dropped 5 bases, with 13 bases sitting between them. Germline-derived CDR1 and CDR2 are LNHNV and YYDKDF (reference sequence).

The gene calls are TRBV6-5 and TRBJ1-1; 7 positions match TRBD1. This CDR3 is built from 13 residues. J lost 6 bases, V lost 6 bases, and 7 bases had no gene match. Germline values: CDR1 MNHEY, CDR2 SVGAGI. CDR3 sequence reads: CASRIDRVAEAFF. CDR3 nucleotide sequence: TGTGCCAGCAGGATAGACAGGGTGGCTGAAGCTTTCTTT.

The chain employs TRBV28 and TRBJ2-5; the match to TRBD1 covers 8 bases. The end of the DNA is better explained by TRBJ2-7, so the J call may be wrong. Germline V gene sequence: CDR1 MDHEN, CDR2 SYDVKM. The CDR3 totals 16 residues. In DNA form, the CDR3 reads TGTGCCAGCAGTTTTCAAGACAGGGGACTCCGTTACGAGCAGTACTTC. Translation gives CASSFQDRGLRYEQYF.

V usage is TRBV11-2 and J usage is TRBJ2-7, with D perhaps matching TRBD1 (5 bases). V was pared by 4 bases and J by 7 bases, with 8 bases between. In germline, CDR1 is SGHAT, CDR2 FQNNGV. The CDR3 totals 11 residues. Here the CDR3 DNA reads TGTGCCAGCAGCTCGACAGTTGAGCAGTACTTC. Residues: CASSSTVEQYF.

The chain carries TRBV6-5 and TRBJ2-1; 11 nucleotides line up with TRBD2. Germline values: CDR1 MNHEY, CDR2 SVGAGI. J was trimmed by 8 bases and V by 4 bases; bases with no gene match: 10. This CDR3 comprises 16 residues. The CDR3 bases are TGTGCCAGCAGTTGGGGAATTAGCGGGGGGGCTGATGAGCAGTTCTTC. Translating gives CASSWGISGGADEQFF.

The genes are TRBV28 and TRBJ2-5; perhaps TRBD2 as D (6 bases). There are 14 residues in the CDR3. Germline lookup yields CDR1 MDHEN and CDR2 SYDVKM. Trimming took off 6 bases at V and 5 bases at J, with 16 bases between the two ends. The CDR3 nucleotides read TGTGCCAGCAGATCGGAGGGTTCGGGGGAGACCCAGTACTTC. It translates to CASRSEGSGETQYF.

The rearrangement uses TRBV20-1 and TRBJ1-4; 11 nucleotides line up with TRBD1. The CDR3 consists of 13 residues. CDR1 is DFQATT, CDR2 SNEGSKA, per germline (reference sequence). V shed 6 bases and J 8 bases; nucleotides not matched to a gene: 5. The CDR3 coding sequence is TGCAGTGCGGGGGACAGGGGGGGAGAAAAACTGTTTTTT. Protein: CSAGDRGGEKLFF.

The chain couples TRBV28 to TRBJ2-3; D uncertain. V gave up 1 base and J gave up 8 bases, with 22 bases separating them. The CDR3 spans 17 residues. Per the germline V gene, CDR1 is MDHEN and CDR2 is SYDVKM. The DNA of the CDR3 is TGTGCCAGCAGTTTATCTTTCTTCAACCCGGGCAGGCGTACGCAGTATTTT. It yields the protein CASSLSFFNPGRRTQYF.

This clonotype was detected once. The CDR3 here is CASSFDRVFGEQYF. The CDR3 DNA sequence: TGTGCCAGCAGCTTCGACAGGGTTTTTGGCGAGCAGTACTTC. The rearrangement links TRBV7-8 to TRBJ2-5; TRBD1 matches at 7 bases. Near its end, the DNA agrees better with TRBJ2-7, so the J call may be wrong. CDR1 SGHVS and CDR2 FQNEAQ come from the germline V gene. This CDR3 region has 14 residues.

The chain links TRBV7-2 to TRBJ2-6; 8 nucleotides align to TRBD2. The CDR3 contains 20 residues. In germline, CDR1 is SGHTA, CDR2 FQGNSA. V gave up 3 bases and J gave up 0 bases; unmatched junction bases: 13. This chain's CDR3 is CASSFSRSGGSVSGANVLTF. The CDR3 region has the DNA TGTGCCAGCAGCTTTAGTCGGAGCGGGGGCAGTGTCTCTGGGGCCAACGTCCTGACTTTC.

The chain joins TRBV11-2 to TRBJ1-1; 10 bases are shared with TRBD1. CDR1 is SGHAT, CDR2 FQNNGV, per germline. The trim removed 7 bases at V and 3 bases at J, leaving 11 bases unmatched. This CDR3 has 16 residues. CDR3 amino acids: CASKPGQGLSHTEAFF. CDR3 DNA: TGTGCCAGCAAACCGGGACAGGGGTTATCGCACACTGAAGCTTTCTTT.

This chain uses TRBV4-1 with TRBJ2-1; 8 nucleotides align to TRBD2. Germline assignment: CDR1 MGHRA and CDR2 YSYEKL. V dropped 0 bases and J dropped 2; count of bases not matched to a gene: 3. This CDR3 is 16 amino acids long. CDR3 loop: CASSQEPGGAYNEQFF. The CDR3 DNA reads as TGCGCCAGCAGCCAAGAGCCCGGGGGGGCCTACAATGAGCAGTTCTTC.

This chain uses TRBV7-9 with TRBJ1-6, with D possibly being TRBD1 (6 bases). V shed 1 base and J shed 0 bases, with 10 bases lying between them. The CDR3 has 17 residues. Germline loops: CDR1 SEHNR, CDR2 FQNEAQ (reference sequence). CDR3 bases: TGTGCCAGCAGCTTAGGACTGGGGGCCTCCTATAATTCACCCCTCCACTTT. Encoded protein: CASSLGLGASYNSPLHF. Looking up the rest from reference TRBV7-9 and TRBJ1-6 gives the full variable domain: DTGVSQNPRHKITKRGQNVTFRCDPISEHNRLYWYRQTLGQGPEFLTYFQNEAQLEKSRLLSDRFSAERPKGSFSTLEIQRTEQGDSAMYLCASSLGLGASYNSPLHFGNGTRLTVT.

Written as DNA, the CDR3 is TGCAGTGCTAGCCTCGGGACAGGGGGCTCCGAGCAGTACTTC. Protein sequence: CSASLGTGGSEQYF. The rearrangement uses TRBV20-1 and TRBJ2-5, with 12 positions matching TRBD1. The assigned J gene may be wrong: the sequence end matches TRBJ2-7 better. Germline values: CDR1 DFQATT, CDR2 SNEGSKA (reference sequence). The CDR3 runs to 14 residues.

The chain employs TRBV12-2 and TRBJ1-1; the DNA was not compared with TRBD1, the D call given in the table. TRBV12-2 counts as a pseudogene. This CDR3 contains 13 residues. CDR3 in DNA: TGTGCAAGTCAGGGGGGCATGAACACTGAAGCTTTCTTT. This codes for CASQGGMNTEAFF.

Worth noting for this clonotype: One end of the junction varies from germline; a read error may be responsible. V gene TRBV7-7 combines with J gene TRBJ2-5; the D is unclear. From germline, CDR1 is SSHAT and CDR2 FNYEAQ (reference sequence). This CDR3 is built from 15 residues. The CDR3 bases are TGTGCTAGCAGCAACGACGATGCGGCGGCGAAGACCCAGTACTTC. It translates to CASSNDDAAAKTQYF.

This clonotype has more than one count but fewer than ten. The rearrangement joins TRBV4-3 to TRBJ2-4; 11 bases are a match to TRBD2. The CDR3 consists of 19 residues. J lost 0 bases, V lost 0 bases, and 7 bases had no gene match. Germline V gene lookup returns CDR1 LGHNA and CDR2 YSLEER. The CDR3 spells CASSQEELAGGLAKNIQYF. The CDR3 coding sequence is TGCGCCAGCAGCCAAGAGGAGCTAGCGGGGGGCCTAGCCAAAAACATTCAGTACTTC.

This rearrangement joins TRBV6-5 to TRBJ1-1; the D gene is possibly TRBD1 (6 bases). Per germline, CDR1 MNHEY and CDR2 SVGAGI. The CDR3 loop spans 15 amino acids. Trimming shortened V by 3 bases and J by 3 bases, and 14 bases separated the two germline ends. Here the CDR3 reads CASSYGDRQDTEAFF. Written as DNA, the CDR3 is TGTGCCAGCAGTTATGGCGACAGGCAGGACACTGAAGCTTTCTTT.

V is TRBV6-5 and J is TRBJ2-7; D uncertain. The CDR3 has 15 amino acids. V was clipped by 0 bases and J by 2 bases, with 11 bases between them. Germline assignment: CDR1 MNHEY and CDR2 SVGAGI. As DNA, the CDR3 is TGTGCCAGCAGTTACTCGCTGGGCTTGGCCTACGAGCAGTACTTC. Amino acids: CASSYSLGLAYEQYF.

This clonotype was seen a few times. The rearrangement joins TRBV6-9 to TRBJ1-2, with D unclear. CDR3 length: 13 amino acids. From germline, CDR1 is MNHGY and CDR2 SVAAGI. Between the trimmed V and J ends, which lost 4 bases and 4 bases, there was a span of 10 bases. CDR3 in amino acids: CASSLPVRYGYTF. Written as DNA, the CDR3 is TGTGCCAGCAGTTTACCGGTCCGCTATGGCTACACCTTC.

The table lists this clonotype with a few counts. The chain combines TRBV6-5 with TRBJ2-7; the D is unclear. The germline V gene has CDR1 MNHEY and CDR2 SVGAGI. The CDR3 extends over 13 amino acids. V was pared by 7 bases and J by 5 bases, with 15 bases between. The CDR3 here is CASINARPHEQYF. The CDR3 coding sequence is TGTGCCAGCATTAATGCCCGCCCCCACGAGCAGTACTTC.

This chain's CDR3 is CASSSSGGGACYGQYF. The CDR3 DNA sequence: TGTGCCAGCAGTTCTAGCGGCGGGGGGGCCTGCTACGGGCAGTACTTC. The rearrangement uses TRBV9 and TRBJ2-5, with 9 bases lining up with TRBD2. Germline CDR1 reads SGDLS; CDR2 reads YYNGEE. V was clipped by 5 bases and J by 11 bases; unmatched bases: 19. This CDR3 is built from 16 residues. Combining the CDR3 with reference TRBV9 and TRBJ2-5 gives the whole variable domain DSGVTQTPKHLITATGQRVTLRCSPRSGDLSVYWYQQSLDQGLQFLIQYYNGEERAKGNILERFSAQQFPDLHSELNLSSLELGDSALYFCASSSSGGGACYGQYFGPGTRLLVL.

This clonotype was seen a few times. The CDR3 protein is CAIRAVDSGDYEQYF. CDR3 coding DNA: TGTGCCATCAGAGCGGTGGATAGCGGGGACTACGAGCAGTACTTC. V and J are TRBV10-3 and TRBJ2-7; 8 bases agree with TRBD2. Germline CDR1 ENHRY, CDR2 SYGVKD. This CDR3 has 15 amino acids. Trimming cost V 6 bases and J 3 bases; bases outside gene matches: 10.

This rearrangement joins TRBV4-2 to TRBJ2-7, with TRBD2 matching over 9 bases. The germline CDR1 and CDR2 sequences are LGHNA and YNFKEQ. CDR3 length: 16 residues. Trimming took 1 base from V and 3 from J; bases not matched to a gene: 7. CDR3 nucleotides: TGTGCCAGCAGCCAAGGGGTTCTAGCGGGGCTCTACGAGCAGTACTTC. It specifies CASSQGVLAGLYEQYF.

The CDR3 nucleotides read TGTGCCAGCAGTTCCGCGGCACAGGGGGCACTTGGTGAGCAGTTCTTC. Translation: CASSSAAQGALGEQFF. The chain combines TRBV6-2 or TRBV6-3 with TRBJ2-1, with 9 bases aligning to TRBD1. The CDR3 consists of 16 residues. The germline gives CDR1 MNHEY, CDR2 SVGEGT. Germline trimming cut 4 bases from V and 9 bases from J; bases unmatched to any gene: 13.

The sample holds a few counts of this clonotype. The CDR3 DNA sequence: TGTGCCAGCAGCTTAAGGGGTAGAGCGGGGGACCCCAATGAGCAGTTCTTC. This codes for CASSLRGRAGDPNEQFF. The chain is built from TRBV7-9 and TRBJ2-1, with 8 bases identical to TRBD2. Germline loops: CDR1 SEHNR, CDR2 FQNEAQ (reference sequence). The length of the CDR3 is 17 residues. The V and J ends lost 2 bases and 6 bases, in that order; junction bases with no gene match: 12.

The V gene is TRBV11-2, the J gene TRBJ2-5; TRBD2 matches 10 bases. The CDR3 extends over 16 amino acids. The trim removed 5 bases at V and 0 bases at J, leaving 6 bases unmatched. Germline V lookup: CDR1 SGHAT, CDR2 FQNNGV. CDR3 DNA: TGTGCCAGCAGCCATATACTAGCGGGAAACCAAGAGACCCAGTACTTC. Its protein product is CASSHILAGNQETQYF.

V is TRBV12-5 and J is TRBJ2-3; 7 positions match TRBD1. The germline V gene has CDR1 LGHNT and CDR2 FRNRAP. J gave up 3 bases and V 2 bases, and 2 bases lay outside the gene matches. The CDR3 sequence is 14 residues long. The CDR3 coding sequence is TGTGCTAGTGGTTTGAACAGGGGAACAGATACGCAGTATTTT. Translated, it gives CASGLNRGTDTQYF.